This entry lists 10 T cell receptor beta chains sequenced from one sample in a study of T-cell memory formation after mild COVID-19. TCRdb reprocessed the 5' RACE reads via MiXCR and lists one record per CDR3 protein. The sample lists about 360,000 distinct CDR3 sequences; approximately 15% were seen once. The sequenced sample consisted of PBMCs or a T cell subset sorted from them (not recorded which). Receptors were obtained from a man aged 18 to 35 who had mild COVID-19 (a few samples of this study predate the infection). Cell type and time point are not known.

The CDR3 loop is CASTNPWTVFGGYTF. The DNA of the CDR3 is TGCGCCAGCACTAACCCGTGGACAGTATTTGGTGGCTACACCTTC. The V and J genes are TRBV5-1 and TRBJ1-2; D may be TRBD1 (6 bases). The CDR3 is 15 amino acids. Germline V gene data show CDR1 as SGHRS and CDR2 as YFSETQ. V lost 6 bases to trimming and J lost 7 bases, with 22 bases between them.

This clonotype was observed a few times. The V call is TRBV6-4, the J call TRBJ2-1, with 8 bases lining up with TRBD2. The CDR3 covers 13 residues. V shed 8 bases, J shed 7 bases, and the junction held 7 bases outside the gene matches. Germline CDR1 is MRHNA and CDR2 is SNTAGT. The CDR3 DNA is TGTGCCAGCGCAAGGACTAGCATAAATGAGCAGTTCTTC. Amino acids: CASARTSINEQFF.

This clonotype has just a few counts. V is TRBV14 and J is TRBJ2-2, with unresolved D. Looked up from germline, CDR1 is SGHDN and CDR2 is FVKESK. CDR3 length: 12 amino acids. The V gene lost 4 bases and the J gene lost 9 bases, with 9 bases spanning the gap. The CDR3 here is CASSPTARELFF. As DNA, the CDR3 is TGTGCCAGCAGCCCTACAGCCCGGGAGCTGTTTTTT.

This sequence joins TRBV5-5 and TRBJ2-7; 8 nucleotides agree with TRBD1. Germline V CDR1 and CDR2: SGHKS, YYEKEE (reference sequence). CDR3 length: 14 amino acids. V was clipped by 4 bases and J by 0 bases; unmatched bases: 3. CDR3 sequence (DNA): TGTGCCAGCAGCCGGGACAGGCGCTCCTACGAGCAGTACGTC. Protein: CASSRDRRSYEQYV.

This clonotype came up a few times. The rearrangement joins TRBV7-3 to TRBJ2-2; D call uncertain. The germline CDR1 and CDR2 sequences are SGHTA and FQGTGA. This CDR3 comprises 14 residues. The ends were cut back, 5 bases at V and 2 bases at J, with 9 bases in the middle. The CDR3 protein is CASSPSINTGELFF. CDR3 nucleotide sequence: TGTGCCAGCAGCCCAAGCATAAACACCGGGGAGCTGTTTTTT.

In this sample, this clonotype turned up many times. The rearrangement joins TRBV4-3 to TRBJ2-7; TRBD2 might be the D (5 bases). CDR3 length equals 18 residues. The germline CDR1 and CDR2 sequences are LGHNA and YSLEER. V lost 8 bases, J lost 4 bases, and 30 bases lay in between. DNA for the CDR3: TGCGCCAGCCAGCCAAGGGCGGAGCGGCCCCCTAATTATTACGAGCAGTACGTC. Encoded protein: CASQPRAERPPNYYEQYV.

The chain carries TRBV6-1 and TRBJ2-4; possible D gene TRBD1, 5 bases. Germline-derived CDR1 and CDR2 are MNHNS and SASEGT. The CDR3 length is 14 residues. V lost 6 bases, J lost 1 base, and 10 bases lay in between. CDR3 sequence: CASSEDIAKNIQYF. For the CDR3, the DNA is TGTGCCAGCAGCGAGGACATTGCCAAAAACATTCAGTACTTC.

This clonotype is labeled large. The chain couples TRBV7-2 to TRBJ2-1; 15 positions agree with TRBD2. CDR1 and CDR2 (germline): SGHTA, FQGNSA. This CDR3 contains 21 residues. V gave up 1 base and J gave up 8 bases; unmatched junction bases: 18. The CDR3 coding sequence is TGTGCCAGCAGCTTAGAACACCCTTGGACTAGCGGGGGGGGTTTTCTCGATGAGCAGTTCTTC. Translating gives CASSLEHPWTSGGGFLDEQFF.

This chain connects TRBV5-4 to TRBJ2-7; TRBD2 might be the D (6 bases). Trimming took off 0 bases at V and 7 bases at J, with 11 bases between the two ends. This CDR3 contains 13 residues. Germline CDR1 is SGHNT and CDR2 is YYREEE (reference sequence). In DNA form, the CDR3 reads TGTGCCAGCAGCTTGGAGGGAGGAAGGGAGCAGTACTTC. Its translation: CASSLEGGREQYF.

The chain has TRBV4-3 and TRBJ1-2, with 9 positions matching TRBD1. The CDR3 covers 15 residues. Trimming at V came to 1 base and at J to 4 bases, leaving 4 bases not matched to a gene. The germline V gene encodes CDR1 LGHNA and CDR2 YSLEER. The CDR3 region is CASSQVGTGFYGYTF. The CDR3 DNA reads TGCGCCAGCAGCCAAGTGGGGACAGGGTTCTATGGCTACACCTTC.